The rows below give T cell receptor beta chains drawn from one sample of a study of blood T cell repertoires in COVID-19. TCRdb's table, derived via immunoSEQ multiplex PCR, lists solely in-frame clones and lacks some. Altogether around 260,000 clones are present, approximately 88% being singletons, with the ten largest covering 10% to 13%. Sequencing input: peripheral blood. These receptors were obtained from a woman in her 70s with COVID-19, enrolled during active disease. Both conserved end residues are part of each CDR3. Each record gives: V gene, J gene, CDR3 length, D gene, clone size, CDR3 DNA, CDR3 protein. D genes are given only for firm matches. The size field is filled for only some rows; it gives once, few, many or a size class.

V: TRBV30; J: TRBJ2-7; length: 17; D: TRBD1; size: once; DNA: TGTGCCTGGACCCCTGTGTGGACAGGGGGCACCTTTAACGAGCAGTACTTC; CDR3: CAWTPVWTGGTFNEQYF
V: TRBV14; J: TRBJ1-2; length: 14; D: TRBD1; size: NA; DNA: TGTGCCAGCAGCCACTCCATAGGGGGCTGGGGCTACACCTTC; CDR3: CASSHSIGGWGYTF
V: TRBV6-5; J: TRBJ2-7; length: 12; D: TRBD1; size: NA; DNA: TGTGCCAGCCGGGGACAGGCCTACGAGCAGTACTTC; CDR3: CASRGQAYEQYF
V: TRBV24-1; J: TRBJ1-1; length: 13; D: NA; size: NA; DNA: TGTGCCACCACCTCCGGGGAGTGGGGTAAAGCTTTCTTT; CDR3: CATTSGEWGKAFF
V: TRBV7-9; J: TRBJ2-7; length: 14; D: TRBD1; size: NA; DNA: TGTGCCAGCAGCAGACAGGGGGCTTCTTACGAGCAGTACTTC; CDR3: CASSRQGASYEQYF
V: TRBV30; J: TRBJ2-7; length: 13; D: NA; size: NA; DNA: TGTGCCTGGACCCGGGACACTAACTACGAGCAGTACTTC; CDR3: CAWTRDTNYEQYF
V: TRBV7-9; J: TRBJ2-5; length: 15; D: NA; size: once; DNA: TGTGCCAGCAGCATCGGACTTTCCTCACAAGAGACCCAGTACTTC; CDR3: CASSIGLSSQETQYF
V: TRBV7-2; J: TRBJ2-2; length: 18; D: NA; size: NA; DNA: TGTGCCAGCAGCCTCGGCCCTACCCGGGGGGACATTGTCGGGGAGCTGTTTTTT; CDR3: CASSLGPTRGDIVGELFF
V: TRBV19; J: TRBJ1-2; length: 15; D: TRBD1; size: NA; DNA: TGTGCCAGTAGTATGCCGGGACAGACCTACTATGGCTACACCTTC; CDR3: CASSMPGQTYYGYTF
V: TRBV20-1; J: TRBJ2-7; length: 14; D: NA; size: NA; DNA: TGCAGTGCTAGTGGTGGGCAGGGAATCGGAGAGCAGTACTTC; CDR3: CSASGGQGIGEQYF
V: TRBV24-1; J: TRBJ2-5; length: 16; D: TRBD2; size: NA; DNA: TGTGCCACCAGTGATACTAGCGGGAGGGCCCAAGAGACCCAGTACTTC; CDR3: CATSDTSGRAQETQYF
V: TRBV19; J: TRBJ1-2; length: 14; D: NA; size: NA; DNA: TGTGCCAGTATACCGGGACGGGAGAACTATGGCTACACCTTC; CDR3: CASIPGRENYGYTF
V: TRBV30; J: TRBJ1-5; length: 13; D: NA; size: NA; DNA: TGTGCCTGGAGTTGGCGGGCCCATCAGCCCCAGCATTTT; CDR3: CAWSWRAHQPQHF
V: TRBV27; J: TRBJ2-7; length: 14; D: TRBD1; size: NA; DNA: TGTGCCAGCACAACGGGACAGGGAAGAGGCGAGCAGTACTTC; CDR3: CASTTGQGRGEQYF
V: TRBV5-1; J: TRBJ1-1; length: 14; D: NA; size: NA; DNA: TGCGCCAGCAGCTTGGGACACCAGAACACTGAAGCTTTCTTT; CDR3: CASSLGHQNTEAFF
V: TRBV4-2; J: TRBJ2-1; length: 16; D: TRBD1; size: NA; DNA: TGTGCCAGCAGCCAAAGGGGGACAGGGTATTTCTTCCAGCAGTTCTTC; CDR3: CASSQRGTGYFFQQFF
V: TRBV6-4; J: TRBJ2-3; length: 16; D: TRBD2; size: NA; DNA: TGTGCCAGCAGCGCCAGGTGGGGGAGGGCCGAGGATACGCAGTATTTT; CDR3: CASSARWGRAEDTQYF